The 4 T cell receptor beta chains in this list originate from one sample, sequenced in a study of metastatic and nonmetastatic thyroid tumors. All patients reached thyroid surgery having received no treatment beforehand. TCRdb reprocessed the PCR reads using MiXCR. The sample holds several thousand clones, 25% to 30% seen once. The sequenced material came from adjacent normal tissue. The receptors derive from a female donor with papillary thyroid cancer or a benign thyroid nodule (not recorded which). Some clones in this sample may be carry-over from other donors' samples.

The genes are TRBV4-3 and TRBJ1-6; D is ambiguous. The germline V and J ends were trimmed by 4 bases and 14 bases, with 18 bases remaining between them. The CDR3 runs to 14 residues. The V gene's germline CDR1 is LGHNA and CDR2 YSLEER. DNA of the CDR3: TGCGCCAGCAGCCCCTCCCCGAAGGCCGAAACCCTCCACTTT. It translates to CASSPSPKAETLHF.

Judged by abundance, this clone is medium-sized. CDR3 amino acids: CSARDRGGREREKLFF. DNA for the CDR3: TGCAGTGCTAGAGATAGGGGTGGGAGGGAACGTGAAAAACTGTTTTTT. This chain uses TRBV20-1 with TRBJ1-4; D perhaps matches TRBD1 (5 bases). V was clipped by 0 bases and J by 7 bases, with 18 bases between them. Germline lookup yields CDR1 DFQATT and CDR2 SNEGSKA (reference sequence). This CDR3 has 16 residues.

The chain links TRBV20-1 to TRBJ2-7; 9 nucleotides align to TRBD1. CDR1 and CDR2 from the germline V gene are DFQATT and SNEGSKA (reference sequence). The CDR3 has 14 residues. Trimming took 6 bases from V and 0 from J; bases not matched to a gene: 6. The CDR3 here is CSAWGQGLSYEQYF. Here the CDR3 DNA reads TGCAGTGCCTGGGGACAGGGACTCTCCTACGAGCAGTACTTC.

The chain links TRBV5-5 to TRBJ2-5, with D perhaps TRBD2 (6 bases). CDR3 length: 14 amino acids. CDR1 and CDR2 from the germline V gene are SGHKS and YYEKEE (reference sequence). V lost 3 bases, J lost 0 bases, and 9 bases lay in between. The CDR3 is CASSSRTNQETQYF. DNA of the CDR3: TGTGCCAGCAGCTCAAGGACTAACCAAGAGACCCAGTACTTC.